The clone carrying this TCR beta chain was recorded at least ten times. Antigen: not known. RNA transcripts provided the source from which TCR beta CDR3 regions were amplified. Researchers ran a first-round RT-PCR on the TCR CDR3 using the HTBI primer set. TCRdb re-called the multiplex PCR reads with MiXCR, one entry per CDR3 protein. The sample includes approximately 300,000 distinct CDR3 sequences, approximately 15% of them seen just once. This sample is drawn from a study of T cells in Graves' hyperthyroidism and ophthalmopathy. Study-level points and caveats: The model identified upcoming ophthalmopathy a median 6.5 months ahead of onset.

The CDR3 totals 14 residues. Trimming removed 0 bases from V and 1 base from J, with 5 bases in between. In germline, CDR1 is SGHNT, CDR2 YYREEE (reference sequence). This sequence originates from a man aged 25 to 40 with Graves' hyperthyroidism. V and J are TRBV5-4 and TRBJ2-4; perhaps TRBD2 as D (5 bases). Sequenced: blood. CDR3 residues: CASSLGEAKNIQYF. As DNA, the CDR3 is TGTGCCAGCAGCTTGGGGGAGGCCAAAAACATTCAGTACTTC.